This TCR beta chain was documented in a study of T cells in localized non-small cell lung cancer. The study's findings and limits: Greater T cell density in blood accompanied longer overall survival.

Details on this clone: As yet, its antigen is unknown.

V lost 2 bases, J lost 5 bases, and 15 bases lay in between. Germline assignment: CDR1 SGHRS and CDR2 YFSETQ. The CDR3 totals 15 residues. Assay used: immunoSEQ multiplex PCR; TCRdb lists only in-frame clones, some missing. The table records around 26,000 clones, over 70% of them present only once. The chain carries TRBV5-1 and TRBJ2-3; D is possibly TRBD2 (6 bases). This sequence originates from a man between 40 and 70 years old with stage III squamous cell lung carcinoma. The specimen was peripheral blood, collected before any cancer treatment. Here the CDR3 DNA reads TGCGCCAGCAGCTTACCCCCCCGGGGGAGAGATACGCAGTATTTT. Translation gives CASSLPPRGRDTQYF.